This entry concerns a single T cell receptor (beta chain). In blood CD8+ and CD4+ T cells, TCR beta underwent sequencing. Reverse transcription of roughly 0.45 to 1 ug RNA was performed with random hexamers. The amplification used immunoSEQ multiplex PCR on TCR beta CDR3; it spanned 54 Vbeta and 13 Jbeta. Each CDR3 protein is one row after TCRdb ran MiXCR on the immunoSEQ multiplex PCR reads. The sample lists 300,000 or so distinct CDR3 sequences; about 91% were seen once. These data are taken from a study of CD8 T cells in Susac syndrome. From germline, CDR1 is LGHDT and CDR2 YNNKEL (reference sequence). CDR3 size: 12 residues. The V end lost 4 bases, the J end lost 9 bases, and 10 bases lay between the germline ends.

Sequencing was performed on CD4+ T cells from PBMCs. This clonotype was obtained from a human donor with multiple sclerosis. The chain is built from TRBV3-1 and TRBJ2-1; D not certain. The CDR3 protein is CASSRTSSEQFF. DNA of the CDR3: TGTGCCAGCAGCCGAACCAGCAGTGAGCAGTTCTTC.